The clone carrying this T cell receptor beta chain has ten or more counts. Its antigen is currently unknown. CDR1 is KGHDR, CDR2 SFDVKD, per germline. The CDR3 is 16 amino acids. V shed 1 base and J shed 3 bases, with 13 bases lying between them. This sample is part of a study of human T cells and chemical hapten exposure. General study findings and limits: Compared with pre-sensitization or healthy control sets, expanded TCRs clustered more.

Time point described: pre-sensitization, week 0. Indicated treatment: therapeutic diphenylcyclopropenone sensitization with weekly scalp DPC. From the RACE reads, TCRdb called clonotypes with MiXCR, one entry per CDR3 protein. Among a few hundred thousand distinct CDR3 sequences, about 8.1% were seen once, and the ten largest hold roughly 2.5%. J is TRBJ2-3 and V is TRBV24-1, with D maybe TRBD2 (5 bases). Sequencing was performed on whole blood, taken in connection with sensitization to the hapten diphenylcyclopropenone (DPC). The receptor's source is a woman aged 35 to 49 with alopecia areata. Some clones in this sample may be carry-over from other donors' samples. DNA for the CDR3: TGTGCCACCAGTGATTTTTTGGCGGGTAATACAGATACGCAGTATTTT. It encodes CATSDFLAGNTDTQYF.